These 26 T cell receptor beta chains came from one sample sequenced in a study of OX40 agonist ivuxolimab in advanced cancers. Using immunoSEQ multiplex PCR, the repertoire was profiled, and TCRdb retains in-frame clones only, with some absent. The table records about 69,000 clones, 87% of them present only once. Sequencing was performed on CD4+ or CD8+ T cells sorted from blood, taken in a trial of the OX40 agonist ivuxolimab. The receptor source for this set is an adult with an advanced solid tumor such as melanoma, head and neck, liver or kidney cancer.

This chain uses TRBV5-1 with TRBJ1-6, with D maybe TRBD1 (5 bases). The germline CDR1 and CDR2 sequences are SGHRS and YFSETQ. Trimming stripped 3 bases from V and 0 bases from J, with 10 bases between. This CDR3 contains 16 residues. CDR3 residues: CASSSQALSYNSPLHF. The DNA for the CDR3 is TGCGCCAGCAGCTCACAGGCCCTCTCCTATAATTCACCCCTCCACTTT.

CDR3 in DNA: TGTGCCAGTAGTTTTTCCGGGCCCTACGAGCAGTACTTC. This translates into CASSFSGPYEQYF. The chain links TRBV19 to TRBJ2-7, with D hard to call. CDR1 is LNHDA and CDR2 is SQIVND in the germline V gene (reference sequence). Trimming removed 5 bases at V and 2 bases at J, with 10 bases between. This CDR3 spans 13 amino acids.

The chain uses TRBV5-6 and TRBJ2-1, with 10 bases matching TRBD2. The CDR3 runs to 16 residues. Germline V gene data show CDR1 as SGHDT and CDR2 as YYEEEE. V was pared by 4 bases and J by 8 bases, with 12 bases of the junction left unmatched. CDR3 sequence reads: CASSPLLAGVFDEQFF. The CDR3 DNA reads as TGTGCCAGCAGCCCACTCCTAGCGGGGGTATTTGATGAGCAGTTCTTC.

In nucleotides, the CDR3 is TGTGCCAGCCCCGGGGCCCCGGGGAGCAGCACAGATACGCAGTATTTT. It specifies CASPGAPGSSTDTQYF. V is TRBV27 and J is TRBJ2-3; D possibly matches TRBD1 or TRBD2 (5 bases each). Germline V gene sequence: CDR1 MNHEY, CDR2 SMNVEV (reference sequence). The length of the CDR3 is 16 residues. Trimming stripped 8 bases from V and 0 bases from J, with 18 bases between.

This chain links TRBV5-8 with TRBJ2-7; 10 nucleotides agree with TRBD1. The CDR3 is made up of 15 amino acids. The ends lost 4 bases at V and 6 bases at J; junction bases unmatched: 10. Germline CDR1 SGHTS, CDR2 YDEGEE. The CDR3: CASSRAGTGVIEQYF. Written as DNA, the CDR3 is TGTGCCAGCAGCCGCGCCGGGACAGGGGTCATCGAGCAGTACTTC.

This clone was detected once. The CDR3 loop is CASSGGTEYGYTF. The CDR3, as DNA: TGTGCCAGCAGCGGCGGGACGGAGTATGGCTACACCTTC. J is TRBJ1-2 and V is TRBV9; D is possibly TRBD1 (5 bases). The CDR3 is 13 residues long. Germline CDR1 is SGDLS and CDR2 is YYNGEE. Trimming took 3 bases from V and 5 from J, leaving 11 bases between them. Together with reference TRBV9 and TRBJ1-2, the CDR3 gives the full variable domain: DSGVTQTPKHLITATGQRVTLRCSPRSGDLSVYWYQQSLDQGLQFLIQYYNGEERAKGNILERFSAQQFPDLHSELNLSSLELGDSALYFCASSGGTEYGYTFGSGTRLTVV.

The chain combines TRBV28 with TRBJ2-1, with 14 bases fitting TRBD2. V gave up 2 bases and J gave up 8 bases; unmatched junction bases: 2. Germline CDR1 MDHEN, CDR2 SYDVKM. This CDR3 region has 15 residues. As DNA, the CDR3 is TGTGCCAGCAGTTTAGGGGGACTAGCGGGGGATGAGCAGTTCTTC. Residues: CASSLGGLAGDEQFF.

The V and J genes are TRBV11-1 and TRBJ1-6; D possibly corresponds to TRBD1 (5 bases). This CDR3 is built from 15 residues. CDR1 is SGHAT and CDR2 is FQDESV in the germline V gene (reference sequence). V was cut by 1 base and J by 10 bases, with 14 bases left in between. CDR3 sequence (DNA): TGTGCCAGCAGCTTAGAGTTATCAGGGCACTCACCCCTCCACTTT. The encoded protein is CASSLELSGHSPLHF. Based on the CDR3 plus reference TRBV11-1 and TRBJ1-6, the full variable domain is EAEVAQSPRYKITEKSQAVAFWCDPISGHATLYWYRQILGQGPELLVQFQDESVVDDSQLPKDRFSAERLKGVDSTLKIQPAELGDSAMYLCASSLELSGHSPLHFGNGTRLTVT.

The J gene is TRBJ2-7, the V gene TRBV7-8; 9 bases are shared with TRBD1. CDR1 and CDR2 (germline): SGHVS, FQNEAQ. This CDR3 is 16 amino acids long. After removal of 5 bases from V and 3 bases from J, the junction contained 11 bases not matched to a gene. Written as DNA, the CDR3 is TGTGCCAGCAGCCGTAGTGCGGGACAGGGTAACTACGAGCAGTACTTC. This translates into CASSRSAGQGNYEQYF.

This chain links TRBV20-1 with TRBJ2-5; a weak D match, TRBD1 (5 bases). V was cut by 5 bases and J by 9 bases, with 13 bases left in between. The germline V gene has CDR1 DFQATT and CDR2 SNEGSKA (reference sequence). The CDR3 contains 11 residues. The CDR3 DNA reads TGCAGTGCTCAAGGGGTAGGGTCCCAGTACTTC. Protein product: CSAQGVGSQYF.

The V and J genes are TRBV9 and TRBJ2-7, with D perhaps TRBD2 (5 bases). Trimming stripped 3 bases from V and 6 bases from J, with 10 bases between. The CDR3 sequence is 12 residues long. Germline CDR1 reads SGDLS; CDR2 reads YYNGEE. The CDR3: CASSGRDTEQYF. CDR3 nucleotides: TGTGCCAGCAGCGGACGGGATACCGAGCAGTACTTC.

This chain joins TRBV5-1 and TRBJ2-1, with D possibly matching TRBD1 (7 bases). This CDR3 is 19 amino acids long. V was pared by 3 bases and J by 3 bases, with 25 bases between. The V gene's germline CDR1 is SGHRS and CDR2 YFSETQ. The CDR3 nucleotides read TGCGCCAGCAGCTCCTATGGAGGGGGCGGCCAGAACCGCTACAATGAGCAGTTCTTC. Translation gives CASSSYGGGGQNRYNEQFF.

This clone showed up just once. The chain couples TRBV11-3 to TRBJ1-2, with D perhaps TRBD1 (6 bases). The CDR3 totals 13 residues. V was shortened by 5 bases and J by 4 bases, with 11 bases between the two germline ends. Germline CDR1 SGHNT, CDR2 YENEEA. CDR3 sequence (DNA): TGTGCCAGCAGCAGGGACAACCCCTATGGCTACACCTTC. Its protein product is CASSRDNPYGYTF. Based on the CDR3 plus reference TRBV11-3 and TRBJ1-2, the full variable domain is EAGVVQSPRYKIIEKKQPVAFWCNPISGHNTLYWYLQNLGQGPELLIRYENEEAVDDSQLPKDRFSAERLKGVDSTLKIQPAELGDSAVYLCASSRDNPYGYTFGSGTRLTVV.

The rearrangement uses TRBV5-1 and TRBJ1-1; D is undetermined. Trimming took 0 bases from V and 1 from J, leaving 4 bases between them. The CDR3 is 13 residues long. Germline CDR1 reads SGHRS; CDR2 reads YFSETQ. CDR3 amino acids: CASSLESNTEAFF. The CDR3 DNA is TGCGCCAGCAGCTTGGAGTCGAACACTGAAGCTTTCTTT. Complete variable domain (other parts from reference TRBV5-1 and TRBJ1-1): KAGVTQTPRYLIKTRGQQVTLSCSPISGHRSVSWYQQTPGQGLQFLFEYFSETQRNKGNFPGRFSGRQFSNSRSEMNVSTLELGDSALYLCASSLESNTEAFFGQGTRLTVV.

This clone came up once. This chain uses TRBV19 with TRBJ1-1; D perhaps matches TRBD1 (6 bases). The V gene's germline CDR1 is LNHDA and CDR2 SQIVND (reference sequence). This CDR3 is 15 amino acids long. Between the trimmed V and J ends, which lost 6 bases and 4 bases, there was a span of 18 bases. For the CDR3, the DNA is TGTGCCAGTAGAAGGGGGGGCACTCGATCCACTGAAGCTTTCTTT. It yields the protein CASRRGGTRSTEAFF.

As to this clone: The same CDR3 can be traced to other DNA sequences in this sample. This chain connects TRBV5-1 to TRBJ1-1; D unresolved. The CDR3 totals 13 residues. CDR1 SGHRS and CDR2 YFSETQ come from the germline V gene. V dropped 0 bases and J dropped 1 base, with 4 bases sitting between them. The CDR3 DNA reads as TGCGCCAGCAGCTTGGCTGGGAACACTGAAGCTTTCTTT. It is translated as CASSLAGNTEAFF.

The chain uses TRBV29-1 and TRBJ2-2, with TRBD2 identical over 8 bases. J was trimmed by 4 bases and V by 4 bases; bases with no gene match: 5. Germline CDR1 is SQVTM and CDR2 is ANQGSEA. The CDR3 spans 14 residues. CDR3 DNA: TGCAGCGTTGTAGCGGGAAAGGGCACCGGGGAGCTGTTTTTT. Residues: CSVVAGKGTGELFF.

The rearrangement uses TRBV4-1 and TRBJ2-5; TRBD2 is a possible D gene (5 bases). The J call may be wrong; the DNA end is better matched by TRBJ2-7. The germline V gene encodes CDR1 MGHRA and CDR2 YSYEKL. CDR3 length: 15 amino acids. CDR3 DNA sequence: TGCGCCAGCAGCCAATTTTTTTCGGGATCCTACGAGCAGTACTTC. This encodes CASSQFFSGSYEQYF.

The V and J genes are TRBV6-1 and TRBJ1-2; D might be TRBD1 (5 bases). V lost 1 base, J lost 8 bases, and 14 bases lay in between. The CDR3 contains 14 residues. Germline lookup yields CDR1 MNHNS and CDR2 SASEGT. The CDR3 loop is CASSEGSGEGGYTF. The CDR3 DNA is TGTGCCAGCAGTGAAGGAAGCGGGGAGGGGGGCTACACCTTC.

This clone occurred once. V and J are TRBV7-6 and TRBJ2-7; 9 nucleotides line up with TRBD2. V shed 5 bases, J shed 0 bases, and the junction held 8 bases outside the gene matches. Germline V CDR1 and CDR2: SGHVS, FNYEAQ. The CDR3 contains 16 residues. Here the CDR3 reads CASSQYSGSLSYEQYF. The CDR3 DNA reads as TGTGCCAGCAGCCAATATAGCGGGAGTCTCTCCTACGAGCAGTACTTC.

The gene calls are TRBV19 and TRBJ2-7, with TRBD2 matching over 11 bases. The CDR3 totals 17 residues. The ends lost 1 base at V and 2 bases at J; junction bases unmatched: 7. CDR1 and CDR2 (germline): LNHDA, SQIVND (reference sequence). The CDR3 loop reads CASSIVALAGGTYEQYF. CDR3 in DNA: TGTGCCAGTAGTATAGTTGCCCTAGCGGGAGGTACCTACGAGCAGTACTTC.

The V and J genes are TRBV28 and TRBJ1-1, with D maybe TRBD1 (5 bases). V was pared by 3 bases and J by 6 bases, with 11 bases between. Germline CDR1 reads MDHEN; CDR2 reads SYDVKM. This CDR3 has 13 residues. This CDR3 is CASSFSGGPEAFF. CDR3 nucleotides: TGTGCCAGCAGTTTTTCCGGGGGACCTGAAGCTTTCTTT.

This clone appeared a single time. The chain is built from TRBV7-2 and TRBJ2-1; unclear D gene. The germline V gene has CDR1 SGHTA and CDR2 FQGNSA. The length of the CDR3 is 14 residues. The V and J ends lost 1 base and 2 bases respectively, with 6 bases between them. In DNA form, the CDR3 reads TGTGCCAGCAGCTTAGGTCGGACCTACAATGAGCAGTTCTTC. It encodes CASSLGRTYNEQFF.

This chain uses TRBV6-6 with TRBJ2-3; D is undetermined. This CDR3 spans 11 amino acids. Trimming took off 4 bases at V and 10 bases at J, with 9 bases between the two ends. CDR1 and CDR2 (germline): MNHNY, SVGAGI (reference sequence). The CDR3 loop reads CASSSSSAQYF. The CDR3 DNA is TGTGCCAGCAGTTCCTCGTCGGCGCAGTATTTT.

This clone showed up just once. The rearrangement joins TRBV29-1 to TRBJ2-1; tentatively, D is TRBD2 (5 bases). Germline V CDR1 and CDR2: SQVTM, ANQGSEA. The V end lost 0 bases, the J end lost 0 bases, and 21 bases lay between the germline ends. The CDR3 covers 19 residues. The CDR3 region has the DNA TGCAGCGTTGAAGATCTTCGTAGAGGAAGGGAGAGCTCCTACAATGAGCAGTTCTTC. It codes for CSVEDLRRGRESSYNEQFF.

The V call is TRBV2, the J call TRBJ2-7; the D gene is possibly TRBD2 (6 bases). This CDR3 is 14 amino acids long. From germline, CDR1 is SNHLY and CDR2 FYNNEI. Trimming left V 6 bases short and J 2 bases short, with 14 bases between. CDR3 in amino acids: CASSALEGAYEQYF. CDR3 bases: TGTGCCAGCAGCGCCCTGGAGGGAGCCTACGAGCAGTACTTC.